This record concerns one T cell receptor (beta chain) sequence. The entry originates in a study of cytomegalovirus exposure and HLA in healthy donors. Researchers ran the PCR with 60 Vbeta and 13 Jbeta primers. This table comes from immunoSEQ multiplex PCR, and its TCRdb copy is limited to in-frame clones, with some not included. The repertoire has about 120,000 clones, approximately 81% of them found once; the top ten carry about 2%. Losses at the gene ends were 3 bases for V and 3 bases for J; bases not matched to a gene: 2. The CDR3 sequence is 14 residues long. Germline V gene sequence: CDR1 LGHNA, CDR2 YSLEER.

J is TRBJ1-1 and V is TRBV4-3; TRBD1 agrees at 9 bases. Source material: PBMCs. The clonotype was recovered from a woman aged 40 to 55 in good health and CMV-seronegative. CDR3 DNA: TGCGCCAGCAGCCACCGGACAGGGGACACTGAAGCTTTCTTT. Its translation is CASSHRTGDTEAFF.